A selection of T cell receptor beta chains follows, all from one sample in a study of T cell changes during pregnancy in multiple sclerosis. Repertoires were generated with immunoSEQ multiplex PCR, while TCRdb's copy carries only in-frame clones and drops some. The table includes about 77,000 clones, approximately 90% detected once. The material sequenced was peripheral blood, taken before pregnancy. The origin of the receptors is a female donor with multiple sclerosis, enrolled in a pregnancy study. The CDR3 runs from the conserved cysteine through the conserved F or W. D genes are given only for firm matches. The listing skips clone size in some rows; elsewhere it reads once, few, many or a size class.

D gene,clone size,J gene,V gene,CDR3 protein,CDR3 DNA
TRBD1,-,TRBJ2-7,TRBV5-1,CASSNGQGYEQYF,TGCGCCAGCAGCAATGGACAGGGCTACGAGCAGTACTTC
-,-,TRBJ2-6,TRBV6-6,CASSYALTMANVLTF,TGTGCCAGCAGTTATGCGTTGACTATGGCCAACGTCCTGACTTTC
TRBD1,-,TRBJ2-1,TRBV10-3,CAISPGTGIGGSYNEQFF,TGTGCCATCAGCCCCGGGACAGGGATTGGAGGCTCCTACAATGAGCAGTTCTTC
-,-,TRBJ1-2,TRBV25-1,CASSYSGILMEYGYTF,TGTGCCAGCAGTTATTCCGGGATATTGATGGAATATGGCTACACCTTC
-,-,TRBJ1-1,TRBV2,CASTQAFYTEAFF,TGTGCCAGCACCCAAGCGTTCTACACTGAAGCTTTCTTT
TRBD2,-,TRBJ2-3,TRBV30,CAWSLAGTDTQYF,TGTGCCTGGAGCCTAGCGGGGACAGATACGCAGTATTTT
-,-,TRBJ1-1,TRBV5-1,CASSLTGNTEAFF,TGCGCCAGCAGCTTGACAGGGAACACTGAAGCTTTCTTT
TRBD1,-,TRBJ2-3,TRBV10-1,CASSGTAPGTQYF,TGCGCCAGCTCCGGGACAGCTCCCGGTACGCAGTATTTT
-,once,TRBJ1-1,TRBV5-1,CASSFPQGNTEAFF,TGCGCCAGCTCTTTTCCCCAGGGGAACACTGAAGCTTTCTTT
-,-,TRBJ1-5,TRBV2,CASRPSGVRQPQHF,TGTGCCAGCAGGCCATCAGGGGTCCGACAGCCCCAGCATTTT
TRBD2,-,TRBJ2-2,TRBV6-1,CASRWGLAGTGELFF,TGTGCCAGCAGATGGGGACTAGCGGGCACCGGGGAGCTGTTTTTT
-,few,TRBJ1-1,TRBV5-1,CASRNVDSYTEAFF,TGCGCCAGCCGTAACGTTGACAGCTACACTGAAGCTTTCTTT
TRBD2,-,TRBJ2-2,TRBV5-1,CASSLQLAGGSGELFF,TGCGCCAGCAGCCTACAGCTGGCGGGGGGCTCCGGGGAGCTGTTTTTT
TRBD2,-,TRBJ2-3,TRBV13,CASSPVGGAHTQYF,TGTGCCAGCAGCCCGGTCGGGGGGGCCCATACGCAGTATTTT
-,-,TRBJ2-5,TRBV2,CASNSPPGYQETQYF,TGTGCCAGCAATTCCCCGCCGGGGTACCAAGAGACCCAGTACTTC
TRBD1,-,TRBJ1-1,TRBV27,CASSLSAAGGTEAFF,TGTGCCAGCAGTTTGTCCGCGGCAGGGGGCACTGAAGCTTTCTTT
-,-,TRBJ2-7,TRBV7-9,CASSSQGYEQYF,TGTGCCAGCAGCTCACAGGGCTACGAGCAGTACTTC
-,-,TRBJ2-5,TRBV10-3,CAISARGEETQYF,TGTGCCATCAGTGCGCGCGGCGAAGAGACCCAGTACTTC
-,-,TRBJ2-3,TRBV7-3,CASSLTSGGNTDTQYF,TGTGCCAGCAGCTTAACGTCCGGAGGCAACACAGATACGCAGTATTTT
-,-,TRBJ1-6,TRBV30,CAWINAYNSPLHF,TGTGCCTGGATTAATGCCTATAATTCACCCCTCCACTTT
-,-,TRBJ1-1,TRBV30,CAWSFAPGNTEAFF,TGTGCCTGGAGCTTTGCACCCGGGAACACTGAAGCTTTCTTT
-,-,TRBJ1-1,TRBV19,CASSYRENTEAFF,TGTGCCAGTAGTTACAGGGAGAACACTGAAGCTTTCTTT
TRBD1,-,TRBJ1-2,TRBV19,CASSIGTGENYGYTF,TGTGCCAGTAGTATCGGGACAGGTGAGAACTATGGCTACACCTTC
-,-,TRBJ1-3,TRBV5-1,CASSLLGAASGNTIYF,TGCGCCAGCAGCCTCCTTGGGGCAGCCTCTGGAAACACCATATATTTT
-,-,TRBJ1-6,TRBV6-6,CASSRQTGTNNSPLHF,TGTGCCAGCAGTCGACAGACTGGAACCAATAATTCACCCCTCCACTTT
TRBD1,-,TRBJ1-1,TRBV6-1,CASTTGESTEAFF,TGTGCCAGCACCACAGGGGAATCTACTGAAGCTTTCTTT
-,-,TRBJ2-7,TRBV19,CASSIGGGLHYEQYF,TGTGCCAGTAGTATAGGGGGGGGGCTTCACTACGAGCAGTACTTC
-,-,TRBJ1-5,TRBV2,CASSPRGVRNQPQHF,TGTGCCAGCAGCCCCCGGGGGGTCCGCAATCAGCCCCAGCATTTT
-,few,TRBJ1-1,TRBV2,CASIFLGGTEAFF,TGTGCCAGCATCTTCCTGGGGGGGACTGAAGCTTTCTTT
-,-,TRBJ2-7,TRBV11-2,CASSFGIEQYF,TGTGCCAGCAGCTTCGGGATCGAGCAGTACTTC
-,-,TRBJ2-2,TRBV6-5,CASRFRDTGTGELFF,TGTGCCAGCAGATTCCGGGACACCGGCACCGGGGAGCTGTTTTTT
TRBD1,-,TRBJ2-7,TRBV5-4,CAGAQDRGQEQYF,TGTGCCGGAGCCCAGGACAGGGGGCAAGAGCAGTACTTC
TRBD1,-,TRBJ1-4,TRBV28,CASSFAGTGNEKLFF,TGTGCCAGCAGTTTTGCCGGGACAGGGAACGAAAAACTGTTTTTT
-,-,TRBJ1-4,TRBV7-8,CASSPYIQGWGEKLFF,TGTGCCAGCAGCCCTTACATACAGGGTTGGGGCGAAAAACTGTTTTTT